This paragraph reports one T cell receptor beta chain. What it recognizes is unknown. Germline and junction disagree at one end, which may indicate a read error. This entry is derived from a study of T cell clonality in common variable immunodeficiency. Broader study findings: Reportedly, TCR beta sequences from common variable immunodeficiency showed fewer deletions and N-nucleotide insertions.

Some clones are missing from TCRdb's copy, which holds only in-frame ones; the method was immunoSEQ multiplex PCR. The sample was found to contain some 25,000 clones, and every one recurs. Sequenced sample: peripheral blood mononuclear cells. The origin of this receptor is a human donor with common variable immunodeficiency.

The CDR3 DNA, read in part, is TGTGCCAGCTCACCCGTCGGGGGGAGCCTGGGGGGCAAGCAGCCC. This encodes CASSPVGGSLGGKQP. The entire CDR3 protein reads CASSPVGGSLGGKQPQHF. The chain is built from TRBV18 and TRBJ1-5; TRBD1 might be the D (6 bases). The read ends 3 residues before the CDR3 terminus; that terminus is restored from the germline J gene. The CDR3 has 18 amino acids. Germline CDR1 is KGHSH and CDR2 is LQKENI.